In this sample, the clone carrying this T cell receptor beta chain turned up many times. Its cognate antigen is unknown. V was clipped by 2 bases and J by 1 base, with 14 bases between them. CDR1 and CDR2 from the germline V gene are SGHAT and FQNNGV. CDR3 length equals 16 residues. This specimen comes from a study of regulatory T cells in long-lasting Graves disease. Turning to the study itself: It was over 5 years of antithyroid drugs, with positive TSH receptor antibodies, that meant persistent Graves' disease.

Study-level findings and limits: The TCR repertoire of persistent Graves' patients was less diverse than that of newly diagnosed ones. Persistent patients shared more public clonotypes (around 2,500) than new patients (approximately 1,000).

Time point of the sample: persistent/refractory GD, antithyroid drugs over 5 years with positive TRAb. RNA isolated from PBMCs was used to make the TCR library. Diagnosis followed American Thyroid Association guidelines for Graves' disease. Libraries of TCR beta came from iRepertoire HTBI primers plus Arm-PCR of CDR3 regions. TCRdb itself ran the multiplex PCR reads through MiXCR, one entry per CDR3 protein. Found here are a few hundred thousand distinct CDR3 sequences, roughly 20% of them singletons; the top ten hold 25% to 30%. The TCR sequence derives from a middle-aged woman with Graves disease. The chain employs TRBV11-2 and TRBJ1-1; no definite D call. This material consisted of peripheral blood mononuclear cells (PBMCs), taken when the disease was refractory, from a patient treated with antithyroid drugs. This chain's CDR3 is CASSLRGYDSNTEAFF. The CDR3 bases are TGTGCCAGCAGCTTACGAGGTTACGACTCGAACACTGAAGCTTTCTTT. The full variable domain, rest sourced from reference TRBV11-2 and TRBJ1-1, is EAGVAQSPRYKIIEKRQSVAFWCNPISGHATLYWYQQILGQGPKLLIQFQNNGVVDDSQLPKDRFSAERLKGVDSTLKIQPAKLEDSAVYLCASSLRGYDSNTEAFFGQGTRLTVV.